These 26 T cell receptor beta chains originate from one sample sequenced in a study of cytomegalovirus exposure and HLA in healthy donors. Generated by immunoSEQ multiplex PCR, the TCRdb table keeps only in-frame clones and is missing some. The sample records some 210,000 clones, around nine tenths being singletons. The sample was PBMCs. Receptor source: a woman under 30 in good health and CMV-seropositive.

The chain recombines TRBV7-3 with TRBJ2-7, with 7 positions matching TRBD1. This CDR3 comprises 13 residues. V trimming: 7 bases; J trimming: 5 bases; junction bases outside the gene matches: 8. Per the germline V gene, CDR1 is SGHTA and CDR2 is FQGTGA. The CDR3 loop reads CASTQTGSHEQYF. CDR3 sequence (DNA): TGTGCCAGCACCCAGACAGGGTCCCACGAGCAGTACTTC.

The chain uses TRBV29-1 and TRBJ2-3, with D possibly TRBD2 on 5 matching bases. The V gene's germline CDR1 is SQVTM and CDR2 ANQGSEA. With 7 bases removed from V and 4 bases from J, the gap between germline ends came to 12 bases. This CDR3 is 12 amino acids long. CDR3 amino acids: CSALGSADTQYF. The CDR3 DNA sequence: TGCAGCGCTTTAGGTAGCGCAGATACGCAGTATTTT.

As DNA, the CDR3 is TGTGCCAGTAGTCAGGGGTTCGGAGATACGCAGTATTTT. The encoded protein is CASSQGFGDTQYF. The chain recombines TRBV19 with TRBJ2-3; TRBD1 might be the D (6 bases). V was pared by 5 bases and J by 5 bases, with 11 bases between. The CDR3 runs 13 residues. The germline gives CDR1 LNHDA, CDR2 SQIVND (reference sequence). Using reference TRBV19 and TRBJ2-3 for the parts outside the CDR3, the full variable domain is DGGITQSPKYLFRKEGQNVTLSCEQNLNHDAMYWYRQDPGQGLRLIYYSQIVNDFQKGDIAEGYSVSREKKESFPLTVTSAQKNPTAFYLCASSQGFGDTQYFGPGTRLTVL.

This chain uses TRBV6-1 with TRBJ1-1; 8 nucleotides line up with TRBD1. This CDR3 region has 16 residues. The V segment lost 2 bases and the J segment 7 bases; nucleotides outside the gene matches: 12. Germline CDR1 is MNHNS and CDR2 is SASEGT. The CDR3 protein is CASSERWQGAAGEAFF. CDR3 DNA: TGTGCCAGCAGTGAAAGGTGGCAGGGGGCGGCTGGTGAAGCTTTCTTT.

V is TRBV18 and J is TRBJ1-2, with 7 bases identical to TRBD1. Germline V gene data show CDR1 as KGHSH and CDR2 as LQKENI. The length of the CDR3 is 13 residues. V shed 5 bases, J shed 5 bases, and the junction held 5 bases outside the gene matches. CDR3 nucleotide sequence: TGTGCCAGCTCATCGGGACAGAGGTATGGCTACACCTTC. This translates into CASSSGQRYGYTF.

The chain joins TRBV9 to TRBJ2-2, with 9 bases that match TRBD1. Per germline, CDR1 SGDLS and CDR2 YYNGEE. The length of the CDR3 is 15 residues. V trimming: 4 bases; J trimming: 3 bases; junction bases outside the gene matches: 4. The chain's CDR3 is CASSPGQGDTGELFF. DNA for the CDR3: TGTGCCAGCAGCCCGGGACAGGGCGACACCGGGGAGCTGTTTTTT.

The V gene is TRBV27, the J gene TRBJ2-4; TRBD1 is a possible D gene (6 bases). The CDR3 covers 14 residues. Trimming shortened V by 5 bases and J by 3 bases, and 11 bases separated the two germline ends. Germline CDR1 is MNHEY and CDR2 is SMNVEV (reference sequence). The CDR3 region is CASSKQGLKNIQYF. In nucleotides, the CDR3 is TGTGCCAGCAGTAAACAGGGCCTCAAAAACATTCAGTACTTC.

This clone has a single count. The CDR3 sequence is CASSRTGHSGNTIYF. CDR3 sequence (DNA): TGTGCCAGCAGTCGTACAGGACACTCTGGAAACACCATATATTTT. The gene calls are TRBV11-2 and TRBJ1-3, with D possibly matching TRBD1 (5 bases). Germline values: CDR1 SGHAT, CDR2 FQNNGV. The CDR3 contains 15 residues. V dropped 6 bases and J dropped 0 bases, with 12 bases sitting between them.

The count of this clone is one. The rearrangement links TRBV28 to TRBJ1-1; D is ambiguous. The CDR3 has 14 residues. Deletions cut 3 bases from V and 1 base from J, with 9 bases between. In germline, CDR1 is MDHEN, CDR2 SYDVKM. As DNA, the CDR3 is TGTGCCAGCAGTTTGAGGGCGGCGAACACTGAAGCTTTCTTT. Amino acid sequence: CASSLRAANTEAFF.

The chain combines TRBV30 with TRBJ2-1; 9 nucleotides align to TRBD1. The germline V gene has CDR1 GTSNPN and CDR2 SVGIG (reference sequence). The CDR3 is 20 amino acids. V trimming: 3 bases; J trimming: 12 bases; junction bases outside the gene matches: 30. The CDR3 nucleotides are TGTGCCTGGAGGGGAGGGGGACAGGGATTTCTCTTCTCCTACAATGATGGGCAGTTCTTC. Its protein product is CAWRGGGQGFLFSYNDGQFF. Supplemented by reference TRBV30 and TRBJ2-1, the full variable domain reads SQTIHQWPATLVQPVGSPLSLECTVEGTSNPNLYWYRQAAGRGLQLLFYSVGIGQISSEVPQNLSASRPQDRQFILSSKKLLLSDSGFYLCAWRGGGQGFLFSYNDGQFFGPGTRLTVL.

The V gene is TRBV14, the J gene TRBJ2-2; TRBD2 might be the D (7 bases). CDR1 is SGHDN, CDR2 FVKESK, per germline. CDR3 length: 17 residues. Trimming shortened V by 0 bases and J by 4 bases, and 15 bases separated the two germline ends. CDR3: CASSQDFRGARTGELFF. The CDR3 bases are TGTGCCAGCAGCCAAGACTTTCGGGGGGCGCGCACCGGGGAGCTGTTTTTT.

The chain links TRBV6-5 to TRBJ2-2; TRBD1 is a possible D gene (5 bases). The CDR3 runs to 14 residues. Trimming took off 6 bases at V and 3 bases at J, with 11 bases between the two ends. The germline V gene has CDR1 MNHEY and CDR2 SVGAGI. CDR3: CASRFDRYTGELFF. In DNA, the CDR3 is TGTGCCAGCAGGTTCGACAGATACACCGGGGAGCTGTTTTTT.

The CDR3 sequence is CASRPPQGLTSYNEQFF. The CDR3 nucleotides read TGTGCCAGCAGGCCCCCCCAGGGCCTTACCTCCTACAATGAGCAGTTCTTC. V gene TRBV2 combines with J gene TRBJ2-1; weak D call: TRBD1 (5 bases). Germline CDR1 reads SNHLY; CDR2 reads FYNNEI. The CDR3 runs to 17 residues. V lost 6 bases to trimming and J lost 0 bases, with 18 bases between them.

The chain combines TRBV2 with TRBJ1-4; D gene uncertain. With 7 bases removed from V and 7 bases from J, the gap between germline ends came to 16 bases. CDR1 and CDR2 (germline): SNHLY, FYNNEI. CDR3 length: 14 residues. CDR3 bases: TGTGCCAGCAACCAGGAAGAGGGAGGTGAAAAACTGTTTTTT. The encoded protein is CASNQEEGGEKLFF.

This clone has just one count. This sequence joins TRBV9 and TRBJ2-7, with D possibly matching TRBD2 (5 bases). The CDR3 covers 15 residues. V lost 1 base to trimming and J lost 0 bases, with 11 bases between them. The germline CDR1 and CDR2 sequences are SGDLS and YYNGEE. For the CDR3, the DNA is TGTGCCAGCAGCGTAAAAAGCGGACCCTCCTACGAGCAGTACTTC. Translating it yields CASSVKSGPSYEQYF.

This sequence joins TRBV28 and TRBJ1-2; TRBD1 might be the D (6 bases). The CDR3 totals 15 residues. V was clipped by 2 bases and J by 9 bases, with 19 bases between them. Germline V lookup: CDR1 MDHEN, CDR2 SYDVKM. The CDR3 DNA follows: TGTGCCAGCAGTTTAGGTGGGGGCATTACTGTCCGCTACACCTTC. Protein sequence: CASSLGGGITVRYTF.

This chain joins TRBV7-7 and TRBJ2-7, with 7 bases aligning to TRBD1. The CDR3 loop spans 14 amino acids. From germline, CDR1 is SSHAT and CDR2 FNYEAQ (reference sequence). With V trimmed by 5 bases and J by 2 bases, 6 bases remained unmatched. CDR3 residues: CASSPGTETYEQYF. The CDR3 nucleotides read TGTGCCAGCAGCCCAGGGACAGAAACCTACGAGCAGTACTTC.

CDR3 nucleotide sequence: TGCGCCAGCAGCTTGGAAGCGGGAGGGTACAATGAGCAGTTCTTC. Protein: CASSLEAGGYNEQFF. The rearrangement links TRBV5-1 to TRBJ2-1; 10 bases match TRBD2. CDR3 length equals 15 residues. Germline V gene lookup returns CDR1 SGHRS and CDR2 YFSETQ. The V segment lost 0 bases and the J segment 4 bases; nucleotides outside the gene matches: 1.

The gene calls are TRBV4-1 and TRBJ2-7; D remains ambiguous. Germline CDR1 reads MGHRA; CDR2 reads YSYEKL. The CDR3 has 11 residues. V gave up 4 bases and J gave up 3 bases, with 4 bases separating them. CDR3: CASSPGYEQYF. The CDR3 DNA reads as TGCGCCAGCAGCCCCGGCTACGAGCAGTACTTC.

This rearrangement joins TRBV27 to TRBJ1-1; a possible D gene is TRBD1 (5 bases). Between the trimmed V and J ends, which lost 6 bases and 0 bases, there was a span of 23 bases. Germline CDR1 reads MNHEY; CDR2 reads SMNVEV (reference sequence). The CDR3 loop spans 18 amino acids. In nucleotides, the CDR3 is TGTGCCAGCAGCCGCAGCCTACGGCGACTGGACATGAACACTGAAGCTTTCTTT. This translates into CASSRSLRRLDMNTEAFF.

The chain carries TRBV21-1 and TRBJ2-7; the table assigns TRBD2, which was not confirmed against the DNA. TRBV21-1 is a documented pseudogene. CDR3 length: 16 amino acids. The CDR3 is CASSKARAGVRYEQYF. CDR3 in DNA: TGTGCCAGCAGCAAAGCGCGAGCGGGAGTTAGGTACGAGCAGTACTTC.

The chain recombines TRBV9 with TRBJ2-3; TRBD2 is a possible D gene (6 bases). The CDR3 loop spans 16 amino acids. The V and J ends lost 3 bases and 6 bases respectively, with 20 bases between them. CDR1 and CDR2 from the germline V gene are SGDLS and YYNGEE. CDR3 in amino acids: CASSAAGGRESDTQYF. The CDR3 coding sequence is TGTGCCAGCAGCGCGGCCGGAGGACGGGAGTCGGATACGCAGTATTTT.

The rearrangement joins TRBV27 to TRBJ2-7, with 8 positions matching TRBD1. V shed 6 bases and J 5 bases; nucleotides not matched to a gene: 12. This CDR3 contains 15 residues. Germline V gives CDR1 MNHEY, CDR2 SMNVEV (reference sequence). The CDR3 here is CASRSPYRGIHEQYF. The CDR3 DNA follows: TGTGCCAGCAGGTCACCGTACAGGGGGATCCACGAGCAGTACTTC.

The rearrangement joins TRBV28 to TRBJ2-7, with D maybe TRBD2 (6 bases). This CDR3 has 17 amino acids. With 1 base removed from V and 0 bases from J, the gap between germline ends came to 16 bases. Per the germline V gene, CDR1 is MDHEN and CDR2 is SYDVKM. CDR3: CASSLSGGPYSSYEQYF. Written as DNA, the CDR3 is TGTGCCAGCAGTTTATCAGGAGGGCCCTACAGCTCCTACGAGCAGTACTTC.

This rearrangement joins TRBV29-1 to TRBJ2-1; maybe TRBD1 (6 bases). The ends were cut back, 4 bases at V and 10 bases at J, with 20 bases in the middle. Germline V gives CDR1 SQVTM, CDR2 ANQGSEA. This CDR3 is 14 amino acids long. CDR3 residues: CSVALALDSQEQFF. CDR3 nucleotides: TGCAGCGTTGCCCTAGCTCTGGACAGCCAAGAGCAGTTCTTC.

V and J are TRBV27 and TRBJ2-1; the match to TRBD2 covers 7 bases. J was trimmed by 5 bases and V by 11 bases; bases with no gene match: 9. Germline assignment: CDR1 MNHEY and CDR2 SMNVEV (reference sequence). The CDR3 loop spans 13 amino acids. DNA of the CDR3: TGTGCCTCATCCGGGAGGAAGGACAATGAGCAGTTCTTC. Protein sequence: CASSGRKDNEQFF.